Shown below are 28 T cell receptor beta chains from a single sample sequenced in a study of blood T cell repertoires in COVID-19. The data were produced by immunoSEQ multiplex PCR, yet TCRdb's version contains in-frame clones alone and is incomplete. The data show roughly 230,000 clones, with around 83% seen just once and roughly 7.8% held by the top ten. Sequenced material: peripheral blood. The receptors derive from a man between 35 and 55 years old with active or convalescent COVID-19.

This chain links TRBV5-8 with TRBJ2-7; 8 positions match TRBD2. Germline trimming cut 4 bases from V and 3 bases from J; bases unmatched to any gene: 18. Germline V gives CDR1 SGHTS, CDR2 YDEGEE. The length of the CDR3 is 18 residues. CDR3 coding DNA: TGTGCCAGCAGCAGGAGAGGAGCAGCACCCGGGAGGGTCTACGAGCAGTACTTC. Its protein is CASSRRGAAPGRVYEQYF.

This clone appeared once. This chain links TRBV10-3 with TRBJ1-2; D call uncertain. Germline-derived CDR1 and CDR2 are ENHRY and SYGVKD. The V end lost 11 bases, the J end lost 2 bases, and 18 bases lay between the germline ends. The CDR3 has 14 residues. Here the CDR3 reads CAAGVREVNYGYTF. CDR3 DNA: TGTGCCGCCGGCGTACGGGAGGTAAACTATGGCTACACCTTC.

V usage is TRBV7-6 and J usage is TRBJ2-5; D gene unclear. This CDR3 has 13 amino acids. CDR1 is SGHVS, CDR2 FNYEAQ, per germline. Trimming took 0 bases from V and 5 from J, leaving 7 bases between them. This CDR3 reads CASSLASMETQYF. As DNA, the CDR3 is TGTGCCAGCAGCTTAGCCAGTATGGAGACCCAGTACTTC.

The CDR3 bases are TGTGCCAGCAGTTACCGAGGAGTCCTCTATGGCTACACCTTC. Translation: CASSYRGVLYGYTF. The gene calls are TRBV6-2 or TRBV6-3 and TRBJ1-2; no firm D call. Per the germline V gene, CDR1 is MNHEY and CDR2 is SVGEGT. The ends were cut back, 2 bases at V and 4 bases at J, with 11 bases in the middle. There are 14 residues in the CDR3.

The chain combines TRBV6-5 with TRBJ1-1; 10 bases map to TRBD1. CDR1 and CDR2 from the germline V gene are MNHEY and SVGAGI. Germline trimming cut 6 bases from V and 7 bases from J; bases unmatched to any gene: 11. The length of the CDR3 is 15 residues. CDR3 amino acids: CASREELGQGLEAFF. DNA of the CDR3: TGTGCCAGCAGGGAGGAATTGGGACAGGGGCTTGAAGCTTTCTTT.

V is TRBV14 and J is TRBJ2-3, with D possibly matching TRBD1 (7 bases). CDR3 size: 18 residues. Per the germline V gene, CDR1 is SGHDN and CDR2 is FVKESK. V was pared by 0 bases and J by 4 bases, with 20 bases between. CDR3 region: CASSQDHGGGRYSDTQYF. CDR3 coding DNA: TGTGCCAGCAGCCAAGATCATGGAGGGGGCCGGTACTCAGATACGCAGTATTTT.

The V gene is TRBV6-6, the J gene TRBJ1-2, with TRBD1 identical over 8 bases. This CDR3 has 14 residues. J gave up 6 bases and V 7 bases, and 10 bases lay outside the gene matches. Germline CDR1 is MNHNY and CDR2 is SVGAGI (reference sequence). The CDR3 DNA reads as TGTGCCAGCACAATCCGGCAGGGGGCTCATGGCTACACCTTC. The encoded protein is CASTIRQGAHGYTF.

The chain joins TRBV10-3 to TRBJ2-1, with TRBD2 matching over 9 bases. Looked up from germline, CDR1 is ENHRY and CDR2 is SYGVKD. V dropped 0 bases and J dropped 5; count of bases not matched to a gene: 5. This CDR3 contains 16 residues. CDR3 region: CAISESTSGLDNEQFF. Here the CDR3 DNA reads TGTGCCATCAGTGAGTCAACTAGCGGGTTAGACAATGAGCAGTTCTTC.

This sequence joins TRBV10-3 and TRBJ2-7, with D maybe TRBD2 (5 bases). The germline V and J ends were trimmed by 0 bases and 5 bases, with 11 bases remaining between them. CDR1 ENHRY and CDR2 SYGVKD come from the germline V gene. The CDR3 spans 14 residues. The CDR3 DNA follows: TGTGCCATCAGTGAGTCTGAGGGTTCAGACGAGCAGTACTTC. Amino acid sequence: CAISESEGSDEQYF.

This clone was seen a few times. The chain is built from TRBV24-1 and TRBJ1-2; D is ambiguous. CDR3 size: 15 residues. From germline, CDR1 is KGHDR and CDR2 SFDVKD. Trimming stripped 4 bases from V and 6 bases from J, with 17 bases between. CDR3 amino acids: CATSDHRRERNGYTF. The CDR3, as DNA: TGTGCCACCAGTGACCACCGCCGTGAGAGAAATGGCTACACCTTC.

The chain joins TRBV3-1 (or the pseudogene TRBV3-2) to TRBJ1-1; no clear D gene. V shed 6 bases and J shed 4 bases, with 12 bases lying between them. Germline V lookup: CDR1 LGHDT, CDR2 YNNKEL (reference sequence). The CDR3 covers 13 residues. The CDR3 loop reads CASRPSSSTEAFF. The CDR3 coding sequence is TGTGCCAGCAGACCCTCATCGAGCACTGAAGCTTTCTTT.

The chain uses TRBV7-8 and TRBJ2-2, with unresolved D. This CDR3 spans 13 amino acids. Trimming pared 7 bases from V and 5 bases from J, leaving 11 bases between. Germline loops: CDR1 SGHVS, CDR2 FQNEAQ. The CDR3: CASTPYATGELFF. Written as DNA, the CDR3 is TGTGCCAGCACCCCCTACGCGACCGGGGAGCTGTTTTTT.

The V gene is TRBV18, the J gene TRBJ2-1; TRBD2 might be the D (6 bases). V was clipped by 3 bases and J by 8 bases, with 14 bases between them. This CDR3 comprises 14 residues. CDR1 is KGHSH, CDR2 LQKENI, per germline. DNA of the CDR3: TGTGCCAGCTCACCGGGACTGGGGGTCGATGAGCAGTTCTTC. Its protein is CASSPGLGVDEQFF.

CDR3 DNA: TGTGCCAGTAGTCACGGGGGTACGGGCAATCAGCCCCAGCATTTT. It yields the protein CASSHGGTGNQPQHF. The chain joins TRBV19 to TRBJ1-5, with D possibly TRBD1 on 5 matching bases. There are 15 residues in the CDR3. Per germline, CDR1 LNHDA and CDR2 SQIVND (reference sequence). V lost 5 bases, J lost 2 bases, and 13 bases lay in between.

This chain links TRBV6-5 with TRBJ1-5; tentatively, D is TRBD1 (5 bases). CDR3 length: 15 amino acids. V lost 4 bases to trimming and J lost 0 bases, with 10 bases between them. Per germline, CDR1 MNHEY and CDR2 SVGAGI. The CDR3 spells CASSSTEYSNQPQHF. In nucleotides, the CDR3 is TGTGCCAGCAGTTCGACAGAGTATAGCAATCAGCCCCAGCATTTT.

This chain joins TRBV11-1 and TRBJ1-1, with D tentatively TRBD1 (6 bases). Trimming removed 8 bases at V and 4 bases at J, with 17 bases between. Germline values: CDR1 SGHAT, CDR2 FQDESV (reference sequence). The CDR3 is 14 amino acids. The CDR3 protein is CASGRTESGTEAFF. The CDR3 DNA follows: TGTGCCAGCGGAAGGACAGAATCAGGCACTGAAGCTTTCTTT.

J is TRBJ1-1 and V is TRBV18, with 8 bases fitting TRBD1. This CDR3 has 15 residues. The germline V gene encodes CDR1 KGHSH and CDR2 LQKENI. Unmatched junction bases numbered 6, after V lost 0 bases and J lost 6 bases. CDR3 in amino acids: CASSPPLRGPAEAFF. The DNA of the CDR3 is TGTGCCAGCTCACCACCACTCAGGGGGCCCGCTGAAGCTTTCTTT.

This rearrangement joins TRBV7-2 to TRBJ1-6; 8 bases are shared with TRBD1. The CDR3 is made up of 15 amino acids. V shed 5 bases, J shed 5 bases, and the junction held 5 bases outside the gene matches. The V gene's germline CDR1 is SGHTA and CDR2 FQGNSA. CDR3 sequence (DNA): TGTGCCAGCAGCCCGGGACAGGCTCATAATTCACCCCTCCACTTT. Its translation: CASSPGQAHNSPLHF.

The gene calls are TRBV9 and TRBJ2-5, with TRBD1 identical over 11 bases. In germline, CDR1 is SGDLS, CDR2 YYNGEE. CDR3 size: 16 residues. Trimming cost V 2 bases and J 5 bases; bases outside gene matches: 8. The CDR3 nucleotides read TGTGCCAGCAGCGTTACCCGGGACAGGGGGGAGGAGACCCAGTACTTC. This translates into CASSVTRDRGEETQYF.

The chain has TRBV27 and TRBJ2-7; weak D call: TRBD2 (6 bases). The germline V gene has CDR1 MNHEY and CDR2 SMNVEV (reference sequence). V shed 4 bases and J shed 0 bases, with 10 bases lying between them. The CDR3 runs 14 residues. The CDR3 sequence: CASSSRENSYEQYF. In DNA, the CDR3 is TGTGCCAGCAGTTCCCGGGAGAACTCCTACGAGCAGTACTTC.

The rearrangement joins TRBV5-1 to TRBJ2-5; 7 positions agree with TRBD1. Germline CDR1 SGHRS, CDR2 YFSETQ. V lost 3 bases, J lost 4 bases, and 6 bases stayed unmatched. This CDR3 is 14 amino acids long. In DNA form, the CDR3 reads TGCGCCAGCAGCTCCGCAGGGGGTATAGAGACCCAGTACTTC. Translating it yields CASSSAGGIETQYF.

The V and J genes are TRBV30 and TRBJ2-2, with a weak D call TRBD2 (5 bases). The CDR3 sequence is 15 residues long. The ends were cut back, 3 bases at V and 9 bases at J, with 20 bases in the middle. Germline values: CDR1 GTSNPN, CDR2 SVGIG (reference sequence). The CDR3 region is CAWRRRGGESRELFF. For the CDR3, the DNA is TGTGCCTGGAGACGGCGAGGAGGAGAGAGCAGGGAGCTGTTTTTT.

This chain uses TRBV4-3 with TRBJ1-5, with D perhaps matching TRBD1 (5 bases). Trimming left V 0 bases short and J 6 bases short, with 12 bases between. This CDR3 contains 15 residues. Germline CDR1 and CDR2: LGHNA and YSLEER. The chain's CDR3 is CASSQEAGRGQPQHF. Here the CDR3 DNA reads TGCGCCAGCAGCCAAGAAGCGGGGAGGGGTCAGCCCCAGCATTTT.

The V and J genes are TRBV30 and TRBJ1-6; weak D call: TRBD1 (6 bases). The germline V gene encodes CDR1 GTSNPN and CDR2 SVGIG (reference sequence). V lost 3 bases to trimming and J lost 7 bases, with 13 bases between them. The CDR3 has 14 residues. The CDR3 nucleotides read TGTGCCTGGAGCCCTGGGGGGGGCAATTCACCCCTCCACTTT. Translating it yields CAWSPGGGNSPLHF. The variable domain in full, with the rest retrieved from reference TRBV30 and TRBJ1-6, is SQTIHQWPATLVQPVGSPLSLECTVEGTSNPNLYWYRQAAGRGLQLLFYSVGIGQISSEVPQNLSASRPQDRQFILSSKKLLLSDSGFYLCAWSPGGGNSPLHFGNGTRLTVT.

The chain is built from TRBV9 and TRBJ1-6; 7 bases match TRBD1. V lost 0 bases to trimming and J lost 9 bases; unmatched junction nucleotides: 12. Germline assignment: CDR1 SGDLS and CDR2 YYNGEE. The CDR3 extends over 17 amino acids. The chain's CDR3 is CASSVGGTGVGGSPLHF. CDR3 nucleotide sequence: TGTGCCAGCAGCGTAGGCGGAACAGGGGTGGGGGGTTCACCCCTCCACTTT. Together with reference TRBV9 and TRBJ1-6, the CDR3 gives the full variable domain: DSGVTQTPKHLITATGQRVTLRCSPRSGDLSVYWYQQSLDQGLQFLIQYYNGEERAKGNILERFSAQQFPDLHSELNLSSLELGDSALYFCASSVGGTGVGGSPLHFGNGTRLTVT.

The V gene is TRBV7-9, the J gene TRBJ2-2; 7 nucleotides agree with TRBD1. The germline V gene encodes CDR1 SEHNR and CDR2 FQNEAQ (reference sequence). Trimming took 2 bases from V and 3 from J; bases not matched to a gene: 3. The CDR3 runs 15 residues. Here the CDR3 DNA reads TGTGCCAGCAGCTTATGGCAGGGGGACACCGGGGAGCTGTTTTTT. This gives the protein CASSLWQGDTGELFF.

The chain recombines TRBV2 with TRBJ2-1; TRBD2 aligns across 11 bases. Germline CDR1 and CDR2: SNHLY and FYNNEI. V was clipped by 5 bases and J by 10 bases; unmatched bases: 13. This CDR3 is built from 16 residues. DNA of the CDR3: TGTGCCAGCAGTAATTTAGCGGGAGGGGGGTTGAGAGAGCAGTTCTTC. Protein: CASSNLAGGGLREQFF. Together with reference TRBV2 and TRBJ2-1, the CDR3 gives the full variable domain: EPEVTQTPSHQVTQMGQEVILRCVPISNHLYFYWYRQILGQKVEFLVSFYNNEISEKSEIFDDQFSVERPDGSNFTLKIRSTKLEDSAMYFCASSNLAGGGLREQFFGPGTRLTVL.

Regarding this clone: The sample contains more than one DNA sequence encoding this CDR3. The gene calls are TRBV6-4 and TRBJ2-3; 7 positions agree with TRBD1. With 4 bases clipped from V and 1 base from J, the junction kept 2 bases outside the gene matches. This CDR3 has 14 amino acids. Germline CDR1 and CDR2: MRHNA and SNTAGT. The CDR3 nucleotides read TGTGCCAGCAGTGGACAGGGCGGCACAGATACGCAGTATTTT. It codes for CASSGQGGTDTQYF.